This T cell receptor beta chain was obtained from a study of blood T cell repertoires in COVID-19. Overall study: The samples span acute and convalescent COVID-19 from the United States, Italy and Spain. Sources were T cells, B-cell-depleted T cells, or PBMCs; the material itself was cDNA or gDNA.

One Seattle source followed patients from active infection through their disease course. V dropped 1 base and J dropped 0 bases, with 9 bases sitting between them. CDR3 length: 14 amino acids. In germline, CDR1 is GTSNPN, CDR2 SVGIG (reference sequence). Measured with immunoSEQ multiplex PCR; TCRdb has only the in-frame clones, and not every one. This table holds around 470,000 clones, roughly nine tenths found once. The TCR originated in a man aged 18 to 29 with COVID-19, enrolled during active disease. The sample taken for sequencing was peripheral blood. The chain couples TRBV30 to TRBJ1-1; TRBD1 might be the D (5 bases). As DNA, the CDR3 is TGTGCCTGGAGTGAAGGGGAACTGAACACTGAAGCTTTCTTT. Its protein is CAWSEGELNTEAFF.